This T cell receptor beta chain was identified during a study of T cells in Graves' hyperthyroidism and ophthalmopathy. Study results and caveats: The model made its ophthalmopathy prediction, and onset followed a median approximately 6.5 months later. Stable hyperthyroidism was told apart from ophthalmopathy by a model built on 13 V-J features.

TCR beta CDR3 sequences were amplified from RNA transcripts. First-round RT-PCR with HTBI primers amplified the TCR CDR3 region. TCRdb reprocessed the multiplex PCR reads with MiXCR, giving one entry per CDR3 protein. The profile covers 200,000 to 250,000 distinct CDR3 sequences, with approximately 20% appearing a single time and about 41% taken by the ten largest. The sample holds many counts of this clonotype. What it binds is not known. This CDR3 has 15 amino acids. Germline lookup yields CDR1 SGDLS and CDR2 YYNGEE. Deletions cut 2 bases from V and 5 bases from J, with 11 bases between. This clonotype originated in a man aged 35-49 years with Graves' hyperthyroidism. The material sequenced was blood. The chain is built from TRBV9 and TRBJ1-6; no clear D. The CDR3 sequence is CASSVSEVNNSPLHF. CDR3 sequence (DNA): TGTGCCAGCAGCGTTTCGGAAGTAAATAATTCACCCCTCCACTTT.